This T cell receptor beta chain was documented in a study of CD8+CD57+ T cells in acquired aplastic anemia. Study details: DNA from sorted CD4+ and CD8+ cells averaged roughly 3.2 ug. Study-wide findings and caveats: Statistical testing detected no significant gap in CD8+ Simpson's diversity between patients and controls. Between patients and controls, around 31 CD8+ CDR3 sequences were found in common.

In its sample, this clonotype was seen a few times. The antigen is unknown. Patients who underwent sequencing had shown CD8+CD57+ cell expansion by flow cytometry. Severe acquired aplastic anemia was present in every patient. Profiling of TCR beta VDJ combinations and CDR3 sequences used genomic DNA as template. TCRdb re-analysed the reads in MiXCR, keeping a single row per CDR3 protein. The sample has roughly 160,000 distinct CDR3 sequences; about two thirds are singletons. Germline CDR1 reads ENHRY; CDR2 reads SYGVKD. The junction had 2 bases not matched to a gene; V was cut back by 8 bases and J by 4 bases. CDR3 length: 14 amino acids.

The rearrangement links TRBV10-3 to TRBJ2-1; 13 nucleotides match TRBD2. The origin of this receptor is a human donor with aplastic anemia. The sample comprised sorted CD4+, CD8+, or CD8+CD57+ T cells (not recorded which) from PBMCs. The CDR3 coding sequence is TGTGCCATCGGGACTAGCGGGACTTACAATGAGCAGTTCTTC. Protein sequence: CAIGTSGTYNEQFF.